This passage covers 27 T cell receptor beta chains from one sample sequenced in a study of blood T cell repertoires in COVID-19. The method was immunoSEQ multiplex PCR; TCRdb's version includes in-frame clones alone and lacks a portion of them. The data show tens of thousands of clones, around 78% seen once. Sequences were obtained from peripheral blood. The receptor source for this set is a human donor in a cohort sampled during active COVID-19.

V gene TRBV24-1 combines with J gene TRBJ2-5; D is perhaps TRBD2 (5 bases). The germline CDR1 and CDR2 sequences are KGHDR and SFDVKD. V was cut by 7 bases and J by 5 bases, with 16 bases left in between. The CDR3 runs 14 residues. The CDR3 region is CATRDSLSGETQYF. CDR3 bases: TGTGCCACCAGGGACTCGCTATCGGGTGAGACCCAGTACTTC.

The chain carries TRBV28 and TRBJ2-3; 9 nucleotides match TRBD2. In germline, CDR1 is MDHEN, CDR2 SYDVKM. V lost 3 bases to trimming and J lost 10 bases; unmatched junction nucleotides: 14. The CDR3 length is 16 residues. CDR3 nucleotides: TGTGCCAGCAGTTTGGCCCTAGCGGGACCGCTCCGATCGCAGTATTTT. It translates to CASSLALAGPLRSQYF.

The chain couples TRBV24-1 to TRBJ2-5; 9 positions agree with TRBD2. V lost 4 bases and J lost 4; bases outside the gene matches: 6. Germline lookup yields CDR1 KGHDR and CDR2 SFDVKD. The CDR3 spans 15 residues. The CDR3 spells CATSESREGGETQYF. CDR3 nucleotide sequence: TGTGCCACCAGTGAATCGCGGGAGGGGGGAGAGACCCAGTACTTC.

This chain links TRBV7-3 with TRBJ2-7, with 9 positions matching TRBD2. V trimming: 4 bases; J trimming: 3 bases; junction bases outside the gene matches: 1. The CDR3 runs 13 residues. Germline assignment: CDR1 SGHTA and CDR2 FQGTGA. CDR3 nucleotide sequence: TGTGCCAGCAGCTCAGCGGGGGGCTACGAGCAGTACTTC. The encoded protein is CASSSAGGYEQYF.

The chain employs TRBV29-1 and TRBJ2-5; tentative D call: TRBD2 (6 bases). Germline lookup yields CDR1 SQVTM and CDR2 ANQGSEA. The CDR3 totals 12 residues. V was cut by 0 bases and J by 5 bases, with 7 bases left in between. The CDR3 spells CSVEEGRETQYF. The DNA of the CDR3 is TGCAGCGTTGAAGAAGGGAGGGAGACCCAGTACTTC. Full variable domain (rest looked up from reference TRBV29-1 and TRBJ2-5): SAVISQKPSRDICQRGTSLTIQCQVDSQVTMMFWYRQQPGQSLTLIATANQGSEATYESGFVIDKFPISRPNLTFSTLTVSNMSPEDSSIYLCSVEEGRETQYFGPGTRLLVL.

The rearrangement links TRBV15 to TRBJ1-2; D possibly corresponds to TRBD1 (5 bases). CDR3 length: 13 amino acids. Trimming stripped 1 base from V and 2 bases from J, with 5 bases between. Per germline, CDR1 LNHNV and CDR2 YYDKDF (reference sequence). For the CDR3, the DNA is TGTGCCACCAGCAGAGCAGGGAACTATGGCTACACCTTC. This gives the protein CATSRAGNYGYTF.

This clone was detected only a few times. The rearrangement links TRBV6-5 to TRBJ2-3; D is undetermined. Germline V gene sequence: CDR1 MNHEY, CDR2 SVGAGI. CDR3 length equals 15 residues. Trimming left V 5 bases short and J 2 bases short, with 14 bases between. The CDR3 protein is CASSSRGTYTDTQYF. CDR3 nucleotide sequence: TGTGCCAGCAGTAGCCGTGGTACCTACACAGATACGCAGTATTTT.

The chain recombines TRBV3-1 (or the pseudogene TRBV3-2) with TRBJ2-2; 10 bases agree with TRBD1. CDR1 is LGHDT, CDR2 YNNKEL, per germline (reference sequence). J lost 3 bases, V lost 3 bases, and 7 bases had no gene match. The CDR3 is 17 amino acids. The CDR3 nucleotides are TGTGCCAGCAGCCATAGGGACAGGGGAACCTACACCGGGGAGCTGTTTTTT. As protein: CASSHRDRGTYTGELFF.

The J gene is TRBJ1-2, the V gene TRBV28; TRBD1 might be the D (5 bases). V was clipped by 2 bases and J by 7 bases, with 14 bases between them. Germline CDR1 MDHEN, CDR2 SYDVKM. CDR3 length: 14 amino acids. The CDR3 loop is CASSLVSGQGGYTF. The CDR3 nucleotides read TGTGCCAGCAGTTTAGTTTCAGGGCAAGGTGGCTACACCTTC.

The J gene is TRBJ1-4, the V gene TRBV6-6, with TRBD1 as a possible D gene (5 bases). The V gene's germline CDR1 is MNHNY and CDR2 SVGAGI (reference sequence). The V end was cut by 6 bases, the J end by 5 bases, with 10 bases between. This CDR3 has 13 residues. CDR3 bases: TGTGCCAGCAGCTTGCGGGGGAATGAAAAACTGTTTTTT. Protein product: CASSLRGNEKLFF.

The rearrangement links TRBV19 to TRBJ1-1, with 10 nucleotides matching TRBD1. The CDR3 loop spans 13 amino acids. Germline trimming cut 9 bases from V and 5 bases from J; bases unmatched to any gene: 6. The germline V gene has CDR1 LNHDA and CDR2 SQIVND (reference sequence). CDR3 DNA: TGTGCCAGCGAGGGGACAGGGGTGACTGAAGCTTTCTTT. The encoded protein is CASEGTGVTEAFF.

This clone was recorded a few times. This chain joins TRBV3-1 (or the pseudogene TRBV3-2) and TRBJ2-1; TRBD2 is a possible D gene (5 bases). Trimming pared 4 bases from V and 2 bases from J, leaving 6 bases between. This CDR3 is 13 amino acids long. Germline V gene sequence: CDR1 LGHDT, CDR2 YNNKEL (reference sequence). The CDR3 DNA sequence: TGTGCCAGCAGCCTCGGGGCCTACAATGAGCAGTTCTTC. Its protein product is CASSLGAYNEQFF.

This clone came up a few times. This chain connects TRBV7-8 to TRBJ2-2; D unresolved. V was trimmed by 2 bases and J by 3 bases, leaving 4 bases between them. Germline loops: CDR1 SGHVS, CDR2 FQNEAQ. The length of the CDR3 is 13 residues. This chain's CDR3 is CASSLHDTGELFF. CDR3 DNA sequence: TGTGCCAGCAGCTTACATGACACCGGGGAGCTGTTTTTT.

The V call is TRBV6-6, the J call TRBJ2-3; TRBD1 aligns across 9 bases. The CDR3 totals 15 residues. Germline CDR1 and CDR2: MNHNY and SVGAGI (reference sequence). The V segment lost 5 bases and the J segment 5 bases; nucleotides outside the gene matches: 8. CDR3 amino acids: CASSSHRGQGDTQYF. The CDR3 DNA reads as TGTGCCAGCAGTAGTCACAGGGGGCAGGGAGATACGCAGTATTTT.

The V gene is TRBV2, the J gene TRBJ2-1; 14 bases are shared with TRBD2. Germline CDR1 is SNHLY and CDR2 is FYNNEI. Trimming at V came to 4 bases and at J to 5 bases, leaving 4 bases not matched to a gene. CDR3 size: 16 residues. CDR3 coding DNA: TGTGCCAGCAGTGTGAGGGGACTAGCGGGGGACAATGAGCAGTTCTTC. Encoded protein: CASSVRGLAGDNEQFF. The whole variable domain, remainder taken from reference TRBV2 and TRBJ2-1, is EPEVTQTPSHQVTQMGQEVILRCVPISNHLYFYWYRQILGQKVEFLVSFYNNEISEKSEIFDDQFSVERPDGSNFTLKIRSTKLEDSAMYFCASSVRGLAGDNEQFFGPGTRLTVL.

This clone was picked up one time. The gene calls are TRBV7-2 and TRBJ2-3; 8 bases are a match to TRBD2. The CDR3 extends over 16 amino acids. Germline-derived CDR1 and CDR2 are SGHTA and FQGNSA. J gave up 5 bases and V 1 base, and 8 bases lay outside the gene matches. This CDR3 reads CASSLVSGGAEDTQYF. The DNA of the CDR3 is TGTGCCAGCAGCTTAGTATCCGGGGGGGCCGAAGATACGCAGTATTTT.

The chain uses TRBV7-2 and TRBJ2-2, with 10 bases aligning to TRBD2. The CDR3 totals 18 residues. Germline CDR1 is SGHTA and CDR2 is FQGNSA. Trimming took 9 bases from V and 2 from J; bases not matched to a gene: 15. The CDR3 here is CASPRLGLADLNTGELFF. The CDR3, as DNA: TGTGCCAGTCCACGTTTAGGACTAGCGGATCTTAACACCGGGGAGCTGTTTTTT. Full variable domain (remainder filled in from reference TRBV7-2 and TRBJ2-2): GAGVSQSPSNKVTEKGKDVELRCDPISGHTALYWYRQSLGQGLEFLIYFQGNSAPDKSGLPSDRFSAERTGGSVSTLTIQRTQQEDSAVYLCASPRLGLADLNTGELFFGEGSRLTVL.

This chain links TRBV6-5 with TRBJ2-3, with a weak D call TRBD2 (5 bases). CDR1 is MNHEY and CDR2 is SVGAGI in the germline V gene. V lost 4 bases to trimming and J lost 0 bases, with 11 bases between them. The CDR3 totals 15 residues. The CDR3 reads CASSSEVSSTDTQYF. Here the CDR3 DNA reads TGTGCCAGCAGTTCGGAGGTATCTAGCACAGATACGCAGTATTTT.

The table lists this clone with a few counts. J is TRBJ2-7 and V is TRBV6-5, with TRBD1 identical over 7 bases. The CDR3 runs 14 residues. V gave up 6 bases and J gave up 2 bases; unmatched junction bases: 7. CDR1 and CDR2 from the germline V gene are MNHEY and SVGAGI. CDR3 nucleotides: TGTGCCAGCAGGCCCCCGGACAGGACCTACGAGCAGTACTTC. Its translation: CASRPPDRTYEQYF.

Only one count was recorded for this clone. This chain connects TRBV30 to TRBJ2-3; 7 bases agree with TRBD2. The CDR3 is 17 residues long. Per the germline V gene, CDR1 is GTSNPN and CDR2 is SVGIG (reference sequence). Germline trimming cut 4 bases from V and 2 bases from J; bases unmatched to any gene: 15. As DNA, the CDR3 is TGTGCCTGGATTCGAGCGGTGGGGGGGTCATCCACAGATACGCAGTATTTT. Translated: CAWIRAVGGSSTDTQYF.

A single count supports this clone. V is TRBV5-1 and J is TRBJ2-1; D is uncertain. Germline V lookup: CDR1 SGHRS, CDR2 YFSETQ. The CDR3 loop spans 13 amino acids. V lost 1 base to trimming and J lost 3 bases, with 5 bases between them. CDR3 in amino acids: CASSLTDYNEQFF. Here the CDR3 DNA reads TGCGCCAGCAGCTTGACAGACTACAATGAGCAGTTCTTC.

The table lists this clone with a few counts. CDR3 protein: CASSQDPRDGRSYEQYF. The CDR3 bases are TGTGCCAGCAGCCAAGATCCTCGTGATGGCAGATCCTACGAGCAGTACTTC. The chain couples TRBV4-2 to TRBJ2-7; D is uncertain. The V end lost 0 bases, the J end lost 1 base, and 16 bases lay between the germline ends. The germline gives CDR1 LGHNA, CDR2 YNFKEQ. The length of the CDR3 is 17 residues.

CDR3 in DNA: TGTGCCAGCAGCCCTGGACAGGGCGCTAACTATGGCTACACCTTC. Its translation is CASSPGQGANYGYTF. V usage is TRBV9 and J usage is TRBJ1-2; 8 bases align to TRBD1. With 4 bases clipped from V and 0 bases from J, the junction kept 5 bases outside the gene matches. The germline V gene has CDR1 SGDLS and CDR2 YYNGEE. CDR3 length: 15 residues.

The chain couples TRBV7-3 to TRBJ1-1; D is possibly TRBD1 (5 bases). V shed 5 bases and J shed 4 bases, with 14 bases lying between them. The germline gives CDR1 SGHTA, CDR2 FQGTGA. This CDR3 region has 14 residues. CDR3 DNA: TGTGCCAGCAGCCGTACCCAGGGTGCCACTGAAGCTTTCTTT. Its translation: CASSRTQGATEAFF.

The V and J genes are TRBV4-1 and TRBJ2-1; D is perhaps TRBD2 (6 bases). Between the trimmed V and J ends, which lost 4 bases and 4 bases, there was a span of 14 bases. The CDR3 extends over 15 amino acids. The germline CDR1 and CDR2 sequences are MGHRA and YSYEKL. The CDR3 bases are TGCGCCAGCAGCCGACCGGGAGTTTCTTACAATGAGCAGTTCTTC. Its protein product is CASSRPGVSYNEQFF.

The chain uses TRBV5-4 and TRBJ2-1; TRBD2 might be the D (6 bases). The CDR3 contains 14 residues. Germline V gene lookup returns CDR1 SGHNT and CDR2 YYREEE (reference sequence). V was clipped by 4 bases and J by 5 bases, with 13 bases between them. CDR3 residues: CASSGTASDNEQFF. CDR3 nucleotide sequence: TGTGCCAGCAGCGGGACCGCTAGCGACAATGAGCAGTTCTTC.

The CDR3 spells CASSRPRGGETQYF. CDR3 DNA: TGTGCCAGCAGCCGGCCGCGGGGAGGGGAGACCCAGTACTTC. The genes are TRBV11-2 and TRBJ2-5, with TRBD2 identical over 7 bases. CDR3 length equals 14 residues. CDR1 SGHAT and CDR2 FQNNGV come from the germline V gene. The junction had 8 bases not matched to a gene; V was cut back by 5 bases and J by 5 bases.